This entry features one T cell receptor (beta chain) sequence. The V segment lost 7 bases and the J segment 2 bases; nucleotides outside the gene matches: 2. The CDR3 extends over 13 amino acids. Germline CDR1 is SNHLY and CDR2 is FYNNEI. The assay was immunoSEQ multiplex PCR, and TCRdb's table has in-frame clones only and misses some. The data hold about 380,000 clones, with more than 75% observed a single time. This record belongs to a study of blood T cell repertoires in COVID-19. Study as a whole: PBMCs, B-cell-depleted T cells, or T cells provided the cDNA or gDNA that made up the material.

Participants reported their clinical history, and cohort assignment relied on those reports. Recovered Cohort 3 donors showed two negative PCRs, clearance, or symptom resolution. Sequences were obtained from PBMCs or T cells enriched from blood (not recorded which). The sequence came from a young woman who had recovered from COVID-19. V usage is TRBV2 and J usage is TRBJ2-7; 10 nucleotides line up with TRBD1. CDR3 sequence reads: CASTGTGAYEQYF. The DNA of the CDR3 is TGTGCCAGCACTGGGACAGGGGCCTACGAGCAGTACTTC.